Sequencing of this T cell receptor (beta chain) was carried out in a study of lymphopenia after photon versus proton radiotherapy. Study-wide results and limits: Oligoclonal CD8+ Temra expansion after nadir drove photon patients' diversity drop.

The CDR3 sequence is 15 residues long. To note about this clone: The antigen is unknown.

Profiling relied on immunoSEQ multiplex PCR, and the TCRdb table lists in-frame clones only, not all of them. This table has about 160,000 clones, approximately 86% appearing once. J is TRBJ1-2 and V is TRBV21-1; the table's D call, TRBD1, has no DNA check behind it. TRBV21-1 is flagged as a pseudogene. The specimen comprised peripheral blood, sampled from a patient treated with photon-based radiotherapy. This clonotype originated in a man aged 45-60 years with gastric cancer. In DNA form, the CDR3 reads TGTGCCAGCAGCAAATGGGTGGCAGGGGAGAAAGGCTACACCTTC. It encodes CASSKWVAGEKGYTF.